These T cell receptor beta chains were read from a single sample in a study of blood T cell repertoires in COVID-19. Profiling relied on immunoSEQ multiplex PCR, and the TCRdb table lists in-frame clones only, not all of them. The sample yields about 300,000 clones, roughly 85% seen once. The source material was peripheral blood. All receptors come from a woman in her 50s who had recovered from COVID-19. Each CDR3 is given with its conserved first and last residue. A D gene is named only where the DNA matches it firmly. Clone size is not always given. Where it is, it says once, few, many or a class for expanded clones.

J gene: TRBJ2-7; D gene: TRBD2; V gene: TRBV18; clone size: -; CDR3 DNA: TGTGCCAGCTCACGCTCCGGGACTAGCGGGAGTTACGAGCAGTACTTC; CDR3 protein: CASSRSGTSGSYEQYF
J gene: TRBJ2-7; D gene: TRBD2; V gene: TRBV30; clone size: -; CDR3 DNA: TGTGCCTGGAGTGTAGGGTCTAGCGGGAGGGACGAGCAGTACTTC; CDR3 protein: CAWSVGSSGRDEQYF
J gene: TRBJ1-4; D gene: -; V gene: TRBV6-5; clone size: -; CDR3 DNA: TGTGCCAGCAGGGCCAGGGATGCATCTAATGAAAAACTGTTTTTT; CDR3 protein: CASRARDASNEKLFF
J gene: TRBJ1-3; D gene: TRBD1; V gene: TRBV7-2; clone size: -; CDR3 DNA: TGTGCCAGCAGCCTGAGAAGTGGGACAGGGAAACTCTCTGGAAACACCATATATTTT; CDR3 protein: CASSLRSGTGKLSGNTIYF
J gene: TRBJ2-2; D gene: -; V gene: TRBV2; clone size: once; CDR3 DNA: TGTGCCAGCAGTGCGGAGGGGGGGAGCACCGGGGAGCTGTTTTTT; CDR3 protein: CASSAEGGSTGELFF
J gene: TRBJ2-4; D gene: TRBD1; V gene: TRBV5-1; clone size: -; CDR3 DNA: TGCGCCAGCAGCCAGGGACAGCAAAACATTCAGTACTTC; CDR3 protein: CASSQGQQNIQYF
J gene: TRBJ2-7; D gene: -; V gene: TRBV12-3/TRBV12-4; clone size: -; CDR3 DNA: TGTGCCAGCAGTGCCTCCAGGGTAGGCGAGCAGTACTTC; CDR3 protein: CASSASRVGEQYF
J gene: TRBJ1-2; D gene: -; V gene: TRBV28; clone size: -; CDR3 DNA: TGTGCCAGCAGTACCGCGGGGGAGCGATATGGCTACACCTTC; CDR3 protein: CASSTAGERYGYTF
J gene: TRBJ2-7; D gene: TRBD1; V gene: TRBV6-2/TRBV6-3; clone size: -; CDR3 DNA: TGTGCCAGCAGTCCGCCGGGACAGGGGACCTACGAGCAGTACTTC; CDR3 protein: CASSPPGQGTYEQYF
J gene: TRBJ1-1; D gene: -; V gene: TRBV9; clone size: -; CDR3 DNA: TGTGCCAGCAGCGCGGGGTCCTACACTGAAGCTTTCTTT; CDR3 protein: CASSAGSYTEAFF
J gene: TRBJ2-7; D gene: TRBD1; V gene: TRBV3-1/TRBV3-2; clone size: -; CDR3 DNA: TGTGCCAGCAGCCAAGCGGGCAGGGGGCTATACGAGCAGTACTTC; CDR3 protein: CASSQAGRGLYEQYF
J gene: TRBJ2-3; D gene: TRBD2; V gene: TRBV9; clone size: -; CDR3 DNA: TGTGCCAGCAGCGTAGGTATTAGCGGGAGGGATACAGATACGCAGTATTTT; CDR3 protein: CASSVGISGRDTDTQYF
J gene: TRBJ1-1; D gene: -; V gene: TRBV4-1; clone size: few; CDR3 DNA: TGCGCCAGCAGCCAAGTAGGCCCAGGGAACACTGAAGCTTTCTTT; CDR3 protein: CASSQVGPGNTEAFF
J gene: TRBJ2-7; D gene: -; V gene: TRBV5-6; clone size: -; CDR3 DNA: TGTGCCAGCAGCTTGGGAACGGGAGCATACGAGCAGTACTTC; CDR3 protein: CASSLGTGAYEQYF
J gene: TRBJ2-7; D gene: TRBD2; V gene: TRBV19; clone size: -; CDR3 DNA: TGTGCCAGTAGAACCAGCGGGGGCTACGAGCAGTACTTC; CDR3 protein: CASRTSGGYEQYF
J gene: TRBJ2-1; D gene: -; V gene: TRBV7-2; clone size: -; CDR3 DNA: TGTGCCAGCAGCTTAGCGGGGGGGCCCCTGAGCTCCTACAATGAGCAGTTCTTC; CDR3 protein: CASSLAGGPLSSYNEQFF
J gene: TRBJ2-7; D gene: -; V gene: TRBV6-2/TRBV6-3; clone size: few; CDR3 DNA: TGTGCCAGCAGTTACACACCTCCGGGGGAGCAGTACTTC; CDR3 protein: CASSYTPPGEQYF
J gene: TRBJ2-3; D gene: TRBD2; V gene: TRBV27; clone size: -; CDR3 DNA: TGTGCCAGCAGGGGCGGGAGGCTCGCCGATACGCAGTATTTT; CDR3 protein: CASRGGRLADTQYF
J gene: TRBJ1-6; D gene: TRBD1; V gene: TRBV7-9; clone size: -; CDR3 DNA: TGTGCCAGCCGACAGGGGGCGGATTCACCCCTCCACTTT; CDR3 protein: CASRQGADSPLHF
J gene: TRBJ2-7; D gene: -; V gene: TRBV4-3; clone size: many; CDR3 DNA: TGCGCCAGCAGCCAAGAGGAGGGATCCTACGAGCAGTACTTC; CDR3 protein: CASSQEEGSYEQYF
J gene: TRBJ1-5; D gene: -; V gene: TRBV7-2; clone size: few; CDR3 DNA: TGTGCCAGCAGCTTAGGTTTGTCACCGGGCAATCAGCCCCAGCATTTT; CDR3 protein: CASSLGLSPGNQPQHF
J gene: TRBJ1-2; D gene: -; V gene: TRBV19; clone size: -; CDR3 DNA: TGTGCCAGTAGTATAGCAGGAATTCCTAACTATGGCTACACCTTC; CDR3 protein: CASSIAGIPNYGYTF
J gene: TRBJ1-6; D gene: -; V gene: TRBV7-2; clone size: -; CDR3 DNA: TGTGCCAGCAGAAGACCCTGGGCAGGTCAAAATTCACCCCTCCACTTT; CDR3 protein: CASRRPWAGQNSPLHF
J gene: TRBJ1-6; D gene: TRBD1; V gene: TRBV7-2; clone size: -; CDR3 DNA: TGTGCCAGCAGCTTTTCAGCCGGGACAGGCGCTAATTCACCCCTCCACTTT; CDR3 protein: CASSFSAGTGANSPLHF
J gene: TRBJ2-3; D gene: -; V gene: TRBV6-6; clone size: -; CDR3 DNA: TGTGCCAGCAGTTACAGGGGTTTGGGCACAGATACGCAGTATTTT; CDR3 protein: CASSYRGLGTDTQYF
J gene: TRBJ2-7; D gene: -; V gene: TRBV9; clone size: -; CDR3 DNA: TGTGCCAGCAGCGTAGGGACAGAGGGGTATCCCTACGAGCAGTACTTC; CDR3 protein: CASSVGTEGYPYEQYF
J gene: TRBJ1-4; D gene: -; V gene: TRBV5-1; clone size: -; CDR3 DNA: TGCGCCAGCAGCCCTCAGACGGCCGACGGGGTCGCGGAAAAACTGTTTTTT; CDR3 protein: CASSPQTADGVAEKLFF
J gene: TRBJ2-5; D gene: TRBD1; V gene: TRBV5-1; clone size: once; CDR3 DNA: TGCGCCAGCAGCCCCGGACAGGGGGCGGGAGAGACCCAGTACTTC; CDR3 protein: CASSPGQGAGETQYF
J gene: TRBJ2-7; D gene: -; V gene: TRBV12-1; clone size: -; CDR3 DNA: TGTGCCAGCAGCTTTGGTTGCGGGAGGTTGTCCTACGAGCAGTACTTC; CDR3 protein: CASSFGCGRLSYEQYF